Sequencing of this T cell receptor (beta chain) was carried out in a study of cytomegalovirus exposure and HLA in healthy donors. Overall study: A prior analysis found roughly 110 million unique TCR beta sequences from 170 million or so T cells. An early release of data contained around 80 million unique TCRs, which came from HLA-typed donors. Study-level points and caveats: The study flagged some 170 TCR beta chains as cytomegalovirus-associated.

This clone was seen more than once but under ten times. Its target is not known. The PCR was carried out with 60 Vbeta primers and 13 Jbeta primers. Original analysis: As a later analysis found, there were 80 million or so unique TCR beta chains, of which roughly 11 million were shared. Data came from immunoSEQ multiplex PCR; TCRdb stores just in-frame clones and leaves some out. V and J calls and clone size are as listed in that table; D and trimming were resolved from the DNA. The table shows about 210,000 clones, with more than 75% occurring only once. The CDR3 has 14 amino acids. With 3 bases removed from V and 0 bases from J, the gap between germline ends came to 6 bases. Germline loops: CDR1 MNHNS, CDR2 SASEGT.

The clonotype comes from a man between 35 and 55 years old in good health and CMV-seropositive. This chain joins TRBV6-1 and TRBJ1-5, with no clear D. Material: PBMCs. Here the CDR3 reads CASSDRYSNQPQHF. As DNA, the CDR3 is TGTGCCAGCAGTGACAGGTATAGCAATCAGCCCCAGCATTTT.